What follows describes a single T cell receptor (beta chain). The antigen is undetermined. The data were obtained in a study of shared clonotypes between healthy human individuals. After removal of 7 bases from V and 8 bases from J, the junction contained 13 bases not matched to a gene. Germline CDR1 MNHEY, CDR2 SVGAGI. The CDR3 runs 14 residues. Investigators spread the genomic DNA of each subset evenly over several immunoSEQ plates. Researchers sequenced unsorted PBMC DNA using ten immunoSEQ deep assay plates. Here immunoSEQ multiplex PCR was the method, and the copy in TCRdb shows in-frame clones only, minus some. This table holds roughly 500,000 clones, roughly 77% found once. Study observations and caveats: Donor clonotype sharing was expected to depend on sequencing depth.

Material for sequencing was PBMCs. This receptor was obtained from a woman in her forties in good health. Some clones in this sample may be carry-over from other donors' samples. The J gene is TRBJ1-2, the V gene TRBV6-5; 7 positions match TRBD1. The CDR3 loop reads CASTQSIGQVGYTF. CDR3 DNA sequence: TGTGCCAGCACCCAATCCATTGGACAGGTCGGCTACACCTTC.